The T cell receptor beta chain described here comes from a study of T-cell memory formation after mild COVID-19. Study in general: TCR clusters were mostly confined to one donor each.

With regard to this clonotype: The target antigen is unknown.

One entry per CDR3 protein, called by TCRdb with MiXCR from the 5' RACE reads. The table lists about 340,000 distinct CDR3 sequences, approximately 15% of them singletons. Unmatched junction bases numbered 2, after V lost 5 bases and J lost 8 bases. Germline V lookup: CDR1 MNHEY, CDR2 SVGAGI. This CDR3 is 11 amino acids long. The study's findings and limits: Proof of SARS-CoV-2 specificity was absent for the second-wave clones that crested on day 37.

V usage is TRBV6-5 and J usage is TRBJ1-1; TRBD1 aligns across 7 bases. The sample was PBMCs or a T cell subset sorted from them (not recorded which). The receptor was isolated from a man aged 18 to 29 who had mild COVID-19 (a few samples of this study predate the infection). Cell type and time point are not known. CDR3 coding DNA: TGTGCCAGCAGTGTACAGGGGGAAGCTTTCTTT. Its translation: CASSVQGEAFF.